The subject of this entry is one T cell receptor beta chain. Its antigen is not known. V was shortened by 6 bases and J by 7 bases, with 13 bases between the two germline ends. CDR1 is DFQATT, CDR2 SNEGSKA, per germline (reference sequence). This CDR3 has 11 amino acids. This sample stems from a study of T cell responses to AZD1222 COVID-19 vaccine. Data came from immunoSEQ multiplex PCR; TCRdb stores just in-frame clones and leaves some out. Here the sample spans 75,000 to 95,000 clones, approximately 89% being singletons. Broader study findings: Across spike, vaccine-associated CD4 TCRs were found, dominant at 160-218 and 743-854. Increased Spike-specific TCR breadth and depth were observed after two AZD1222 doses. After the peak T cell response, and only then, were repertoires sampled. The donor group comprised mostly white British people and more females; the analysis possibly underestimated clonal diversity.

The rearrangement links TRBV20-1 to TRBJ2-7; TRBD2 might be the D (5 bases). This clonotype was obtained from an adult who received the AZD1222 COVID-19 vaccine. This sample comprised peripheral blood, obtained 28 days after the second AZD1222 dose. CDR3 sequence reads: CSAQTGVEQYF. CDR3 nucleotides: TGCAGTGCCCAGACCGGGGTGGAGCAGTACTTC.